These 10 T cell receptor beta chains share one sample of origin, sequenced in a study of response to subunit inactivated influenza vaccine. TCRdb analysed the RT-PCR reads with MiXCR anew, one entry per CDR3 protein. This table has 300,000 to 350,000 distinct CDR3 sequences, over 20% appearing once. The sequenced sample was PBMCs from blood, obtained approximately 22 months after vaccination. Receptors were obtained from a man between 50 and 69 years old who received an inactivated influenza vaccine.

The V gene is TRBV12-3 or TRBV12-4, the J gene TRBJ1-5, with 7 bases identical to TRBD1. Unmatched junction bases numbered 4, after V lost 5 bases and J lost 0 bases. This CDR3 is 15 amino acids long. The CDR3 DNA reads TGTGCCAGCAGTGGGGACAGCCCTAGCAATCAGCCCCAGCATTTT. Protein product: CASSGDSPSNQPQHF.

This clonotype showed up just a few times. V and J are TRBV20-1 and TRBJ1-3, with 7 bases that match TRBD1. The CDR3 consists of 14 residues. Germline lookup yields CDR1 DFQATT and CDR2 SNEGSKA (reference sequence). V dropped 4 bases and J dropped 4; count of bases not matched to a gene: 7. In DNA form, the CDR3 reads TGCAGTGCTAAAGAGGGGGCAAGGGGAAACACCATATATTTT. This encodes CSAKEGARGNTIYF.

The V gene is TRBV7-2, the J gene TRBJ1-6, with 7 nucleotides matching TRBD1. CDR3 length: 15 residues. Per the germline V gene, CDR1 is SGHTA and CDR2 is FQGNSA. V lost 8 bases, J lost 9 bases, and 13 bases stayed unmatched. The CDR3 sequence: CASGPGGTVGSPLHF. In DNA, the CDR3 is TGTGCCAGCGGCCCAGGGGGGACAGTGGGTTCACCCCTCCACTTT.

This clonotype was found a few times. The V gene is TRBV28, the J gene TRBJ1-5; D ambiguous. The CDR3 has 13 amino acids. Germline values: CDR1 MDHEN, CDR2 SYDVKM. Trimming cost V 6 bases and J 1 base, with 7 bases left between them. CDR3 residues: CASRYLSNQPQHF. The CDR3 bases are TGTGCCAGCAGGTATTTAAGCAATCAGCCCCAGCATTTT.

The sample holds a few counts of this clonotype. The chain has TRBV6-2 or TRBV6-3 and TRBJ1-2, with 8 bases that match TRBD1. Germline loops: CDR1 MNHEY, CDR2 SVGEGT. The V gene end was trimmed by 2 bases and the J gene end by 3 bases; junction bases not matched to a gene: 5. This CDR3 spans 15 amino acids. The CDR3 region is CASSYQGALDYGYTF. The CDR3 region has the DNA TGTGCCAGCAGTTACCAGGGGGCTCTGGACTATGGCTACACCTTC.

This clonotype was counted only a few times. The chain carries TRBV12-3 or TRBV12-4 and TRBJ1-3; tentatively, D is TRBD1 (6 bases). There are 16 residues in the CDR3. The V gene lost 3 bases and the J gene lost 2 bases, with 14 bases spanning the gap. The CDR3 loop is CASSLLGGFTGNTIYF. In nucleotides, the CDR3 is TGTGCCAGCAGTTTGCTCGGGGGCTTTACTGGAAACACCATATATTTT.

The DNA of the CDR3 is TGTGCCAGCAGCACCCCTTTGGACAGATTCTATGGCTACACCTTC. It yields the protein CASSTPLDRFYGYTF. V usage is TRBV7-2 and J usage is TRBJ1-2, with a tentative D call TRBD1 (6 bases). The CDR3 runs to 15 residues. Trimming took 5 bases from V and 4 from J, leaving 17 bases between them. Germline V CDR1 and CDR2: SGHTA, FQGNSA.

This clonotype was counted a few times. The chain links TRBV7-2 to TRBJ2-5; D uncertain. Looked up from germline, CDR1 is SGHTA and CDR2 is FQGNSA. Trimming removed 0 bases from V and 5 bases from J, with 10 bases in between. The CDR3 totals 14 residues. The CDR3 loop reads CASSLANPRETQYF. CDR3 nucleotides: TGTGCCAGCAGCTTAGCTAACCCCCGGGAGACCCAGTACTTC.

This sequence joins TRBV4-2 and TRBJ2-7, with D maybe TRBD1 (5 bases). Germline V gene lookup returns CDR1 LGHNA and CDR2 YNFKEQ. With 0 bases removed from V and 3 bases from J, the gap between germline ends came to 15 bases. The CDR3 is made up of 16 amino acids. DNA for the CDR3: TGTGCCAGCAGCCAAGATTCAAGGGGCAGAAACTACGAGCAGTACTTC. Residues: CASSQDSRGRNYEQYF.

The J gene is TRBJ2-2, the V gene TRBV11-2; the match to TRBD1 covers 7 bases. The CDR3 is 18 amino acids. After removal of 6 bases from V and 0 bases from J, the junction contained 13 bases not matched to a gene. Germline V gene lookup returns CDR1 SGHAT and CDR2 FQNNGV. The CDR3 coding sequence is TGTGCCAGCAGGAAAGAAATAAGGACAGGAACGAACACCGGGGAGCTGTTTTTT. This codes for CASRKEIRTGTNTGELFF. The variable domain in full, completed from reference TRBV11-2 and TRBJ2-2, reads EAGVAQSPRYKIIEKRQSVAFWCNPISGHATLYWYQQILGQGPKLLIQFQNNGVVDDSQLPKDRFSAERLKGVDSTLKIQPAKLEDSAVYLCASRKEIRTGTNTGELFFGEGSRLTVL.